The sequence of this TCR beta chain was determined in a study of blood T cell repertoires in COVID-19. This table comes from immunoSEQ multiplex PCR, and its TCRdb copy is limited to in-frame clones, with some not included. Of about 98,000 clones detected, about 72% appear once; the ten largest clones hold 9.8%. Germline V gene lookup returns CDR1 SGHDT and CDR2 YYEEEE. The CDR3 is 15 residues long. As for this clone: Germline and junction disagree at one end, which may indicate a read error.

This chain links TRBV5-6 with TRBJ2-6; 7 positions match TRBD1. The clonotype was recovered from a man aged 55 to 69 with active or convalescent COVID-19. Sequencing input: peripheral blood. CDR3 sequence reads: CASSFTAAGGNVLTF. The CDR3 nucleotides read TGTGCCAGCAGCTTTACAGCGGCAGGGGGCAACGTCCTGACTTTC.